The 13 T cell receptor beta chains reported below all come from one sample, sequenced in a study of blood T cell repertoires in COVID-19. Sequencing was performed with immunoSEQ multiplex PCR; in TCRdb, only in-frame clones are kept and a portion is missing. The sample holds approximately 92,000 clones, just under 85% seen once. Sequencing was performed on peripheral blood. The receptors were sampled from a man between 50 and 59 years old with acute or convalescent COVID-19.

The chain has TRBV5-1 and TRBJ2-3, with 7 bases identical to TRBD1. This CDR3 is 15 amino acids long. The V gene end was trimmed by 4 bases and the J gene end by 0 bases; junction bases not matched to a gene: 5. The germline V gene encodes CDR1 SGHRS and CDR2 YFSETQ. The CDR3 DNA follows: TGCGCCAGCAGCCGGGACAGTACTAGCACAGATACGCAGTATTTT. Translating it yields CASSRDSTSTDTQYF.

The chain combines TRBV5-4 with TRBJ2-5, with TRBD2 matching 9 bases. CDR1 is SGHNT, CDR2 YYREEE, per germline (reference sequence). The CDR3 runs 13 residues. V lost 6 bases to trimming and J lost 5 bases; unmatched junction nucleotides: 5. CDR3 nucleotides: TGTGCCAGCAATTTAGCGGGAGTCGAGACCCAGTACTTC. Translating gives CASNLAGVETQYF.

J is TRBJ2-2 and V is TRBV7-2, with 7 bases lining up with TRBD2. In germline, CDR1 is SGHTA, CDR2 FQGNSA. The CDR3 is made up of 18 amino acids. V lost 5 bases and J lost 2; bases outside the gene matches: 14. DNA of the CDR3: TGTGCCAGCAGCCCACCCGGGGGGAGCGGGGTCAACACCGGGGAGCTGTTTTTT. Translating it yields CASSPPGGSGVNTGELFF.

The chain is built from TRBV2 and TRBJ2-1; D is undetermined. The CDR3 totals 13 residues. The germline V and J ends were trimmed by 4 bases and 6 bases, with 10 bases remaining between them. Germline V gene sequence: CDR1 SNHLY, CDR2 FYNNEI. Written as DNA, the CDR3 is TGTGCCAGCAGTGTAGAACCTTCCAATGAGCAGTTCTTC. Translated: CASSVEPSNEQFF.

The chain joins TRBV7-6 to TRBJ2-2; D gene ambiguous. Germline V gene data show CDR1 as SGHVS and CDR2 as FNYEAQ. The CDR3 contains 17 residues. V lost 1 base and J 0 bases, leaving 12 bases between the germline ends. The CDR3 loop is CASSLEVGGANTGELFF. The CDR3 nucleotides read TGTGCCAGCAGCTTAGAGGTTGGCGGAGCGAACACCGGGGAGCTGTTTTTT. Full variable domain (rest looked up from reference TRBV7-6 and TRBJ2-2): GAGVSQSPRYKVTKRGQDVALRCDPISGHVSLYWYRQALGQGPEFLTYFNYEAQQDKSGLPNDRFSAERPEGSISTLTIQRTEQRDSAMYRCASSLEVGGANTGELFFGEGSRLTVL.

The chain carries TRBV27 and TRBJ2-1; D is perhaps TRBD2 (5 bases). The germline V gene encodes CDR1 MNHEY and CDR2 SMNVEV (reference sequence). The length of the CDR3 is 14 residues. Trimming pared 4 bases from V and 5 bases from J, leaving 12 bases between. Written as DNA, the CDR3 is TGTGCCAGCAGTTCCACCGGACTTAACAATGAGCAGTTCTTC. Protein: CASSSTGLNNEQFF.

The genes are TRBV6-1 and TRBJ1-1; 10 nucleotides line up with TRBD1. CDR3 length: 15 residues. Trimming removed 3 bases from V and 4 bases from J; junction bases left unmatched: 5. In germline, CDR1 is MNHNS, CDR2 SASEGT. CDR3 sequence reads: CASSEMTGGTTEAFF. In DNA, the CDR3 is TGTGCCAGCAGTGAGATGACAGGGGGCACCACTGAAGCTTTCTTT.

This clone appeared once. The CDR3 nucleotides read TGTGCCAGCAACCCGACAGGGGACCCTGAAGCTTTCTTT. Translated, it gives CASNPTGDPEAFF. This chain uses TRBV6-6 with TRBJ1-1; TRBD1 agrees at 8 bases. This CDR3 is 13 amino acids long. V was pared by 7 bases and J by 6 bases, with 7 bases of the junction left unmatched. The germline V gene encodes CDR1 MNHNY and CDR2 SVGAGI (reference sequence).

The chain joins TRBV19 to TRBJ1-3; D may be TRBD1 (5 bases). This CDR3 has 12 residues. Germline V CDR1 and CDR2: LNHDA, SQIVND (reference sequence). V lost 11 bases and J 8 bases, leaving 16 bases between the germline ends. CDR3 DNA sequence: TGTGCCCCGGACGGTGGCAGGGACACCATATATTTT. Encoded protein: CAPDGGRDTIYF.

This chain uses TRBV7-3 with TRBJ2-2; unclear D gene. V shed 5 bases and J shed 7 bases, with 8 bases lying between them. The CDR3 loop spans 12 amino acids. CDR1 is SGHTA and CDR2 is FQGTGA in the germline V gene. The chain's CDR3 is CASSLDRGELFF. CDR3 bases: TGTGCCAGCAGCCTAGACCGCGGGGAGCTGTTTTTT.

The rearrangement uses TRBV20-1 and TRBJ2-7, with 10 bases matching TRBD2. Germline loops: CDR1 DFQATT, CDR2 SNEGSKA (reference sequence). This CDR3 is 15 amino acids long. V lost 3 bases to trimming and J lost 2 bases; unmatched junction nucleotides: 7. CDR3 protein: CSASWASGGTYEQYF. CDR3 sequence (DNA): TGCAGTGCTAGTTGGGCTAGCGGGGGAACCTACGAGCAGTACTTC.

The chain joins TRBV7-2 to TRBJ2-7; D may be TRBD2 (6 bases). V lost 2 bases, J lost 6 bases, and 17 bases lay in between. CDR1 SGHTA and CDR2 FQGNSA come from the germline V gene. This CDR3 spans 15 amino acids. CDR3 sequence: CASSLPGSRQLEQYF. The CDR3 region has the DNA TGTGCCAGCAGCTTACCCGGGAGTAGACAGCTCGAGCAGTACTTC.

The CDR3 DNA sequence: TGTGCCAGCAGCCCTTGGACAGGGAATGAAAAACTGTTTTTT. Residues: CASSPWTGNEKLFF. The rearrangement uses TRBV3-1 (or the pseudogene TRBV3-2) and TRBJ1-4; 8 nucleotides align to TRBD1. The CDR3 covers 14 residues. V lost 4 bases and J lost 5; bases outside the gene matches: 3. Germline V gene lookup returns CDR1 LGHDT and CDR2 YNNKEL (reference sequence).